This T cell receptor beta chain appears in the sequencing data of a study of T cells in Graves' hyperthyroidism and ophthalmopathy. General study points: Clonotypes that were expanded in thyroid above 0.001 mostly appeared in blood too.

Sampled blood dates from first hyperthyroidism diagnosis, and it precedes any ophthalmopathy symptoms. This clonotype appeared many times. The antigen is not known. There are 18 residues in the CDR3. V was clipped by 6 bases and J by 0 bases; unmatched bases: 9. The V gene's germline CDR1 is MGHDK and CDR2 SYGVNS. RNA transcripts were the template for amplifying TCR beta CDR3 regions. TCR CDR3 regions were first amplified by RT-PCR with HTBI primers. TCRdb re-called the multiplex PCR reads with MiXCR, one entry per CDR3 protein. The sample carries over 250,000 distinct CDR3 sequences, 20% to 30% recorded once.

Sequencing was performed on blood. This sequence joins TRBV25-1 and TRBJ2-6; 9 bases line up with TRBD1. This clonotype was obtained from a man aged 35-49 years with Graves' hyperthyroidism that later progressed to Graves' ophthalmopathy. CDR3 protein: CASRSGTGPISGANVLTF. CDR3 nucleotide sequence: TGTGCCAGCAGGTCGGGGACAGGGCCCATCTCTGGGGCCAACGTCCTGACTTTC.